This TCR beta chain was obtained from a study of blood T cell repertoires in COVID-19. Overall study context: COVID-19 samples, acute and convalescent, were from the United States, Italy and Spain. In each case, the material was cDNA or gDNA derived from T cells, B-cell-depleted T cells, or PBMCs.

Original analysis: Scientists estimated how many nucleated cells there were by amplifying reference gene primers. Here immunoSEQ multiplex PCR was the method, and the copy in TCRdb shows in-frame clones only, minus some. For V, J and clone size, that table is used; D and trimming come from the DNA. The sample holds some 210,000 clones, around 89% seen once. Trimming took 6 bases from V and 3 from J; bases not matched to a gene: 4. The CDR3 has 13 residues. CDR1 is SGHAT, CDR2 FQNNGV, per germline. The sequencing sample was made of peripheral blood. V is TRBV11-2 and J is TRBJ2-7, with 8 positions matching TRBD1. This TCR was sampled from a woman aged 40 to 49 with acute or convalescent COVID-19. In nucleotides, the CDR3 is TGTGCCAGCAGTTTGGGACAGGTCTACGAGCAGTACGTC. This codes for CASSLGQVYEQYV.